The entry below gives a single T cell receptor beta chain sequence along with its context. TCRdb independently ran MiXCR on the RACE reads; one entry per CDR3 protein. The sample carries approximately 400,000 distinct CDR3 sequences, 4% to 5.5% recorded once. These data come from a study of human T cells and chemical hapten exposure. The CDR3 sequence is 12 residues long. The ends were cut back, 6 bases at V and 2 bases at J, with 8 bases in the middle. Time point given: patch test 1, 2 weeks after DPC sensitization. The sample's treatment: therapeutic diphenylcyclopropenone sensitization with weekly scalp DPC.

V gene TRBV12-3 or TRBV12-4 combines with J gene TRBJ2-7, with D perhaps TRBD1 (6 bases). This sample comprised whole blood, obtained in connection with sensitization to the hapten diphenylcyclopropenone (DPC). The receptor was isolated from a woman aged 45-60 years with alopecia areata. Some clones in this sample may be carry-over from other donors' samples. The CDR3 nucleotides are TGTGCCAGCAGGACAGGCCCCTACGAGCAGTACTTC. It is translated as CASRTGPYEQYF.